One sample yielded the 10 T cell receptor beta chains listed below, sequenced in a study of T cell repertoires in ileal Crohn's disease. Sequencing used immunoSEQ multiplex PCR; TCRdb keeps in-frame clones, though not all of them. The sample gives about 4,800 clones, 80% to 90% of which show up once; under 4.5% is in the top ten. Time point here: proximal margin of the surgical specimen (macroscopically non-inflamed). The sample comprised ileal tissue. The receptors were sampled from an adult with Crohn's disease.

The V gene is TRBV2, the J gene TRBJ1-4; D ambiguous. The CDR3 extends over 13 amino acids. From germline, CDR1 is SNHLY and CDR2 FYNNEI. V dropped 3 bases and J dropped 7 bases, with 9 bases sitting between them. The CDR3 spells CASSEGRVEKLFF. CDR3 sequence (DNA): TGTGCCAGCAGTGAGGGGAGGGTTGAAAAACTGTTTTTT.

The chain combines TRBV11-2 with TRBJ2-1; 7 bases agree with TRBD2. The CDR3 covers 17 residues. Germline lookup yields CDR1 SGHAT and CDR2 FQNNGV. The V gene end was trimmed by 5 bases and the J gene end by 6 bases; junction bases not matched to a gene: 16. CDR3 in amino acids: CASSPQSGAGVTNEQFF. Here the CDR3 DNA reads TGTGCCAGCAGCCCCCAGAGCGGGGCGGGAGTCACCAATGAGCAGTTCTTC.

The chain uses TRBV10-2 and TRBJ2-7; TRBD2 matches at 7 bases. Germline trimming cut 6 bases from V and 2 bases from J; bases unmatched to any gene: 7. The CDR3 length is 14 residues. Germline loops: CDR1 WSHSY, CDR2 SAAADI. DNA for the CDR3: TGCGCCAGCAGGCAGCGGGATCCCCCCTACGAGCAGTACTTC. It specifies CASRQRDPPYEQYF.

This clone was seen a single time. The chain couples TRBV28 to TRBJ2-7; no reliable D call. V was trimmed by 5 bases and J by 2 bases, leaving 16 bases between them. Germline V gene lookup returns CDR1 MDHEN and CDR2 SYDVKM. The CDR3 contains 15 residues. The CDR3 protein is CASSRGVGGAYEQYF. CDR3 nucleotide sequence: TGTGCCAGCAGTAGAGGCGTCGGCGGAGCCTACGAGCAGTACTTC.

The chain links TRBV5-4 to TRBJ2-2, with 7 bases fitting TRBD2. Germline CDR1 and CDR2: SGHNT and YYREEE (reference sequence). V lost 0 bases to trimming and J lost 1 base; unmatched junction nucleotides: 3. There are 16 residues in the CDR3. The CDR3 here is CASSLEGGRNTGELFF. CDR3 nucleotide sequence: TGTGCCAGCAGCTTGGAGGGCGGGAGGAACACCGGGGAGCTGTTTTTT. Full variable domain (missing parts from reference TRBV5-4 and TRBJ2-2): ETGVTQSPTHLIKTRGQQVTLRCSSQSGHNTVSWYQQALGQGPQFIFQYYREEENGRGNFPPRFSGLQFPNYSSELNVNALELDDSALYLCASSLEGGRNTGELFFGEGSRLTVL.

The chain combines TRBV7-2 with TRBJ2-4, with D perhaps being TRBD1 or TRBD2 (5 bases each). V dropped 3 bases and J dropped 6 bases, with 21 bases sitting between them. CDR1 and CDR2 from the germline V gene are SGHTA and FQGNSA. There are 17 residues in the CDR3. The CDR3 DNA sequence: TGTGCCAGCAGCTTCAACCAACCGGGGCAGGGCGGAAACATTCAGTACTTC. Translated, it gives CASSFNQPGQGGNIQYF.

V is TRBV14 and J is TRBJ2-3; D is unclear. The V gene's germline CDR1 is SGHDN and CDR2 FVKESK. CDR3 length: 13 residues. Trimming shortened V by 4 bases and J by 5 bases, and 10 bases separated the two germline ends. CDR3: CASSRDLGDTQYF. The CDR3 DNA is TGTGCCAGCAGCCGGGATCTGGGAGATACGCAGTATTTT. Looking up the rest from reference TRBV14 and TRBJ2-3 gives the full variable domain: EAGVTQFPSHSVIEKGQTVTLRCDPISGHDNLYWYRRVMGKEIKFLLHFVKESKQDESGMPNNRFLAERTGGTYSTLKVQPAELEDSGVYFCASSRDLGDTQYFGPGTRLTVL.

The gene calls are TRBV28 and TRBJ1-1; D is unclear. Germline CDR1 reads MDHEN; CDR2 reads SYDVKM. Trimming cost V 3 bases and J 2 bases, with 13 bases left between them. The CDR3 has 15 amino acids. CDR3 region: CASSFRRDRNTEAFF. In nucleotides, the CDR3 is TGTGCCAGCAGTTTTCGTAGGGATCGAAACACTGAAGCTTTCTTT.

The rearrangement links TRBV7-9 to TRBJ2-7; D may be TRBD2 (6 bases). The CDR3 runs 16 residues. V gave up 0 bases and J gave up 5 bases, with 17 bases separating them. Germline assignment: CDR1 SEHNR and CDR2 FQNEAQ (reference sequence). CDR3 sequence: CASSLAQGLSLNEQYF. In DNA, the CDR3 is TGTGCCAGCAGCTTAGCCCAGGGACTCTCGCTCAACGAGCAGTACTTC.

CDR3 nucleotides: TGTGCCAGCAGCTTGTTTTGGGACAGGGACTCCCAAACCGGCTTGTTCTTC. This codes for CASSLFWDRDSQTGLFF. The J gene is TRBJ2-1, the V gene TRBV11-2, with TRBD1 matching 9 bases. J lost 15 bases, V lost 3 bases, and 21 bases had no gene match. Germline V CDR1 and CDR2: SGHAT, FQNNGV. This CDR3 spans 17 amino acids.